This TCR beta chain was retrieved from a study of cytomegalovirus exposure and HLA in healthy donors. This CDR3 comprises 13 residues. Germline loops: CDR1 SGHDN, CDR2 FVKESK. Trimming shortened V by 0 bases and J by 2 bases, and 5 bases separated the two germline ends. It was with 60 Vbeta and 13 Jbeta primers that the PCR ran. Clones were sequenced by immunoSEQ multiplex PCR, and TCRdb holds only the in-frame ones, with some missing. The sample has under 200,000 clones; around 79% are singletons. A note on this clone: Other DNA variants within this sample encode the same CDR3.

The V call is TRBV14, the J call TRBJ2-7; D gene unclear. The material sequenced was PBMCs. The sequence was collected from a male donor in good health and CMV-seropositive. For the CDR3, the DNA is TGTGCCAGCAGCCAAGATACAGCCTACGAGCAGTACTTC. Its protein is CASSQDTAYEQYF.